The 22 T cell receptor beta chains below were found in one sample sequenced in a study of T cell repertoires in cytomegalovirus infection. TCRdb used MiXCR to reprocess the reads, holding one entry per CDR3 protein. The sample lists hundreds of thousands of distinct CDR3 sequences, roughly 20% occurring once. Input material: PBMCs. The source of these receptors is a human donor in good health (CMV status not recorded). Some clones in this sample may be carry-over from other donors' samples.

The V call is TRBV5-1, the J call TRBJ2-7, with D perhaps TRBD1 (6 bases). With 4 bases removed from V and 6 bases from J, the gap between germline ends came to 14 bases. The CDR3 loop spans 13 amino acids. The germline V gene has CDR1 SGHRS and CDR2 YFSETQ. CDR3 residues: CASSMTGQGEQYF. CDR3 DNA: TGCGCCAGCAGCATGACAGGCCAAGGCGAGCAGTACTTC.

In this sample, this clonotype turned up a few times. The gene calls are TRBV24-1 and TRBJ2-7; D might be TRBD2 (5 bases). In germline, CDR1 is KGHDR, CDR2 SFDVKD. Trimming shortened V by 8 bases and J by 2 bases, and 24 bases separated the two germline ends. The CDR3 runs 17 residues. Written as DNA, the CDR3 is TGTGCCACCAAGGTTGCCTATTATGGGAAGCGGACCTACGAGCAGTACGTC. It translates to CATKVAYYGKRTYEQYV.

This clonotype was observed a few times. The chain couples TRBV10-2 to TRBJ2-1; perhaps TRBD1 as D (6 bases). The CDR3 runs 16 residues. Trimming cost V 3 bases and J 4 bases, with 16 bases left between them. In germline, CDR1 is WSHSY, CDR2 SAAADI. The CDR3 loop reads CASSDKRGTRYNEQFF. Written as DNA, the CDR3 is TGCGCCAGCAGTGACAAAAGGGGGACAAGGTACAATGAGCAGTTCTTC.

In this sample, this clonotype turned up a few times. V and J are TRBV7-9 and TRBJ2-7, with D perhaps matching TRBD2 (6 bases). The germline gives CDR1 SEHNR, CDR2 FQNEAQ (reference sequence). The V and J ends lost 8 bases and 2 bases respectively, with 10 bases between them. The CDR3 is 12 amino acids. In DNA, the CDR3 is TGTGCCAGCTCGGGGGTGCCCTACGAGCAGTACTTC. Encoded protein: CASSGVPYEQYF. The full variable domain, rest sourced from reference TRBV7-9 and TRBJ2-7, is DTGVSQNPRHKITKRGQNVTFRCDPISEHNRLYWYRQTLGQGPEFLTYFQNEAQLEKSRLLSDRFSAERPKGSFSTLEIQRTEQGDSAMYLCASSGVPYEQYFGPGTRLTVT.

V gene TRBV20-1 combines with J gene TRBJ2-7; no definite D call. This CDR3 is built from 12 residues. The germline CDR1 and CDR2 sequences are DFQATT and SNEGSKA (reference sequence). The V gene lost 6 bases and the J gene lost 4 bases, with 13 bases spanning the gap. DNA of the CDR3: TGCAGTGCGAATAGGGTGGGTTACGAGCAGTACTTC. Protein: CSANRVGYEQYF.

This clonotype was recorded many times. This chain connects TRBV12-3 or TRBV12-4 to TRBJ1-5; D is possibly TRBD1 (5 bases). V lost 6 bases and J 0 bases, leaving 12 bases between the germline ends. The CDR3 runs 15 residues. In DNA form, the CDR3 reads TGTGCCAGCAGCCTTGACAGCTATAGCAATCAGCCCCAGCATTTT. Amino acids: CASSLDSYSNQPQHF.

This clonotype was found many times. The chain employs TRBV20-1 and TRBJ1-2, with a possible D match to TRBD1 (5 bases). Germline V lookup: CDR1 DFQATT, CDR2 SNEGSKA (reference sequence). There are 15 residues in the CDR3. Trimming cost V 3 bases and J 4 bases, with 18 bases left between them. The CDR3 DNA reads TGCAGTGCTAGTTTTTGGGGGGATGTCGGCTATGGCTACACCTTC. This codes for CSASFWGDVGYGYTF.

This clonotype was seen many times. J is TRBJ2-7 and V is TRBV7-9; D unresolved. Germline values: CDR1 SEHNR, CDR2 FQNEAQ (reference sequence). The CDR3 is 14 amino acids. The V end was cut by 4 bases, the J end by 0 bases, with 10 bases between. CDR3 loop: CASSYMTASYEQYF. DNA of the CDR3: TGTGCCAGCAGCTATATGACGGCCTCCTACGAGCAGTACTTC. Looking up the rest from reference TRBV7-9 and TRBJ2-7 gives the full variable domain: DTGVSQNPRHKITKRGQNVTFRCDPISEHNRLYWYRQTLGQGPEFLTYFQNEAQLEKSRLLSDRFSAERPKGSFSTLEIQRTEQGDSAMYLCASSYMTASYEQYFGPGTRLTVT.

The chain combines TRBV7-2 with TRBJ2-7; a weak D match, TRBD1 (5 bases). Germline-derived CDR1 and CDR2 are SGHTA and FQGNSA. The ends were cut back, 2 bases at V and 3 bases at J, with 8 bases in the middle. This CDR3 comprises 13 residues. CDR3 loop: CASSLSQGYEQYF. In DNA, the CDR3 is TGTGCCAGCAGCTTATCTCAGGGCTACGAGCAGTACTTC.

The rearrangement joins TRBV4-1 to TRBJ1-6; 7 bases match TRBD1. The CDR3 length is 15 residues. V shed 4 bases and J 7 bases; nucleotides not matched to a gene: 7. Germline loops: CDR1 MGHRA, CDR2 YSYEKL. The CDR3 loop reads CASSRRGLENSPLHF. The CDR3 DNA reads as TGCGCCAGCAGCCGTAGGGGGCTCGAGAATTCACCCCTCCACTTT.

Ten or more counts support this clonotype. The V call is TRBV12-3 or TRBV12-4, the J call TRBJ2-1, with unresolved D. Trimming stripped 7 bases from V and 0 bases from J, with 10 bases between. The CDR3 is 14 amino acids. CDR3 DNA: TGTGCCAGCACCCTGGTTGGCTCCTACAATGAGCAGTTCTTC. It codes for CASTLVGSYNEQFF.

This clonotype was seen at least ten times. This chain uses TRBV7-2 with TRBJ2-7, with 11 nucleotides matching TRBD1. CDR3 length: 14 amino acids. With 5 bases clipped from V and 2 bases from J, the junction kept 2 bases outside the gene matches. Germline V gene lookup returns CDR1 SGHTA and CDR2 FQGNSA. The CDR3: CASSPDRGPYEQYF. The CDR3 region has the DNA TGTGCCAGCAGCCCGGACAGGGGGCCCTACGAGCAGTACTTC.

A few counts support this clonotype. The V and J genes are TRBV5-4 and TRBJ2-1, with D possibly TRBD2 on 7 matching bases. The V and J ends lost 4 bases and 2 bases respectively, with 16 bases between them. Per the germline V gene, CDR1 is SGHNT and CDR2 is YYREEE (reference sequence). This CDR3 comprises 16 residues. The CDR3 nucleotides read TGTGCCAGCAGCCGGGGGGCGGGTGGGGCCTACAATGAGCAGTTCTTC. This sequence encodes CASSRGAGGAYNEQFF.

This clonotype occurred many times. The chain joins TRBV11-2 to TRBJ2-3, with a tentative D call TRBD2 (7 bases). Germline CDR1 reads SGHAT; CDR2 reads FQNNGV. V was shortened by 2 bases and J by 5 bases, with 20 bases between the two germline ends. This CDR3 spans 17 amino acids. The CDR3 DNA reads TGTGCCAGCAGCTTAACCCGGGCGGGGGCACATTTAGATACGCAGTATTTT. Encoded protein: CASSLTRAGAHLDTQYF.

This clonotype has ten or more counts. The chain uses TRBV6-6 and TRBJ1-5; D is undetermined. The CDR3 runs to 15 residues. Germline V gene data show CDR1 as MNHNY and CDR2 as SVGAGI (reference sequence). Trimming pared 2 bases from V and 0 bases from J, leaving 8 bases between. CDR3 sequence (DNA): TGTGCCAGCAGTTACGGGTGGAGTAGCAATCAGCCCCAGCATTTT. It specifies CASSYGWSSNQPQHF.

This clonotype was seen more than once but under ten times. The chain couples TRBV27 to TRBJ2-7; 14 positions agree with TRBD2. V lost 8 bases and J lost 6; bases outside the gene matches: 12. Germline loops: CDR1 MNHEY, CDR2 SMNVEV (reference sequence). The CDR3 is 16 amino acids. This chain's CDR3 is CASGPGTSGRRREQYF. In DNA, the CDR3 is TGTGCCAGCGGCCCCGGGACTAGCGGGAGAAGGCGCGAGCAGTACTTC.

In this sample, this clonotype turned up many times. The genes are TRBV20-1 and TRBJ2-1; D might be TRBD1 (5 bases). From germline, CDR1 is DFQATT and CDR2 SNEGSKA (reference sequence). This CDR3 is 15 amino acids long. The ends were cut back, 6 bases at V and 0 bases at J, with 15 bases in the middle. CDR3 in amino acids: CSAEKGRSSYNEQFF. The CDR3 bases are TGCAGTGCCGAGAAGGGGCGGAGCTCCTACAATGAGCAGTTCTTC.

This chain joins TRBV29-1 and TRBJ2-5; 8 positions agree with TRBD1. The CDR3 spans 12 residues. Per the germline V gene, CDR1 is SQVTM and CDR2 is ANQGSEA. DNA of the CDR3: TGCAGTGGACAGGGCGGGCGAGAGACCCAGTACTTC. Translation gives CSGQGGRETQYF.

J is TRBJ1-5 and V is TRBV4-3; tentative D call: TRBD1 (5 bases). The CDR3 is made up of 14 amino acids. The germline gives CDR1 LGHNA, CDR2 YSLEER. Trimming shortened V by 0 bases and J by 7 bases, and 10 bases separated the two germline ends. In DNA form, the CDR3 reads TGCGCCAGCAGCCAAGAGGTCGGGGGACAGCCCCAGCATTTT. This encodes CASSQEVGGQPQHF.

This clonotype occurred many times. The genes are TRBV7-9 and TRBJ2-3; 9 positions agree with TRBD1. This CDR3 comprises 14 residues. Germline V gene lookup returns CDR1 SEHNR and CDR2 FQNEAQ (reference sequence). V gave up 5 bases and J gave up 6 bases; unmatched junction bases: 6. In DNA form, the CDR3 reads TGTGCCAGCAGCCAAACAGGGGGCAGGGATACGCAGTATTTT. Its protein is CASSQTGGRDTQYF.

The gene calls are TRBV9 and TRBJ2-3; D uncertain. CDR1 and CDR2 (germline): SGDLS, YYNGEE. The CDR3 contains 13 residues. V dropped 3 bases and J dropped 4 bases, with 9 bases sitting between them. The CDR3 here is CASSAQSPDTQYF. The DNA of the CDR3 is TGTGCCAGCAGCGCCCAGTCCCCAGATACGCAGTATTTT.

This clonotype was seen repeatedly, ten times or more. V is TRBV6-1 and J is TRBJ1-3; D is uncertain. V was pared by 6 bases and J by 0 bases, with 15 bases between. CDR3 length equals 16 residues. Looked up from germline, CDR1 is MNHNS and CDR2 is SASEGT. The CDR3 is CASSEHTVYSGNTIYF. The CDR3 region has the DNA TGTGCCAGCAGCGAACACACAGTCTACTCTGGAAACACCATATATTTT.